These T cell receptor beta chains were read from a single sample in a study of blood T cell repertoires in COVID-19. Repertoires were generated with immunoSEQ multiplex PCR, while TCRdb's copy carries only in-frame clones and drops some. Among over 250,000 clones, about 88% were seen once, and the ten largest hold more than 1.4%. The sample was peripheral blood. These receptor sequences come from a human donor with COVID-19, enrolled during active disease. The donor label of this sample is uncertain. The CDR3 runs from the conserved cysteine through the conserved F or W. Fields, in order: V gene, J gene, clone size, D gene, CDR3 DNA, CDR3 protein. D genes are given only for firm matches. Size is omitted from some rows. Given values are once, few, many or a class for expanded clones.

TRBV5-4	TRBJ1-2	NA	TRBD1	TGTGCCAGCAGCCCCGGACAGGAGGACGTCTACACCTTC	CASSPGQEDVYTF
TRBV28	TRBJ1-2	NA	NA	TGTGCCAGCAGTTTCACGGACTATGGCTACACCTTC	CASSFTDYGYTF
TRBV5-4	TRBJ1-1	NA	TRBD1	TGTGCCAGCAGCTTGGCGGGGACAGGATGGAATGCTTTCTTT	CASSLAGTGWNAFF
TRBV6-5	TRBJ2-3	NA	TRBD1	TGTGCCAGCAGTTTTCTGGGACAGGGGGCCGGAGATACGCAGTATTTT	CASSFLGQGAGDTQYF
TRBV9	TRBJ2-7	NA	NA	TGTGCCAGCAGCACCAGTTGGGAGAATAACTACGAGCAGTACTTC	CASSTSWENNYEQYF
TRBV19	TRBJ2-7	NA	NA	TGTGCCAGTAGTGCCCGACAGGCCCGCCGCTTTGAGCAGTACTTC	CASSARQARRFEQYF
TRBV19	TRBJ1-5	NA	NA	TGTGCCAGTACACAGACAGATTATAGCAATCAGCCCCAGCATTTT	CASTQTDYSNQPQHF
TRBV19	TRBJ2-2	NA	TRBD2	TGTGCCAGTACTCGATCTAGTCCCGGACTAGCGGAGGGCACCGGGGAGCTGTTTTTT	CASTRSSPGLAEGTGELFF
TRBV2	TRBJ1-6	NA	TRBD1	TGTGCCAGCCAGGAGACAGGGTTGAATTCACCCCTCCACTTT	CASQETGLNSPLHF
TRBV28	TRBJ1-5	NA	NA	TGTGCCAGCCATGACAGGCTCAATCAGCCCCAGCATTTT	CASHDRLNQPQHF
TRBV29-1	TRBJ1-3	NA	TRBD1	TGCAGCGTTGAACAGGGGGAAACCATATATTTT	CSVEQGETIYF
TRBV2	TRBJ1-1	few	NA	TGTGCCAGCAGTGAAAATCGTCACGGGGTCGGGGCTGAAGCTTTCTTT	CASSENRHGVGAEAFF
TRBV3-1/TRBV3-2	TRBJ2-1	once	NA	TGTGCCAGCAGCCAAGATCTGGCTAGCGCCTCTTCCTACAATGAGCAGTTCTTC	CASSQDLASASSYNEQFF
TRBV7-2	TRBJ2-7	NA	TRBD2	TGTGCCAGCAGCTTGGGGGGGGTCTCCTACGAGCAGTACTTC	CASSLGGVSYEQYF
TRBV10-3	TRBJ2-1	few	NA	TGTGCCATCAGTGCGGGATCTATCAATGAGCAGTTCTTC	CAISAGSINEQFF